This TCR beta chain was sequenced in a study of blood T cell repertoires in COVID-19. In the study overall: Sites across the United States, Italy and Spain contributed samples from acute and convalescent COVID-19.

This CDR3 is 10 amino acids long. V was cut by 0 bases and J by 8 bases, with 2 bases left in between. The V gene's germline CDR1 is SGHTS and CDR2 YDEGEE. Source study methods: Estimates of nucleated cell counts were drawn from the amplification of reference gene primers. Measured with immunoSEQ multiplex PCR; TCRdb has only the in-frame clones, and not every one. D and trimming were read from the DNA, whereas the V and J calls and clone size are those reported in that table. The table has roughly 330,000 clones, over 80% seen once. The chain links TRBV5-8 to TRBJ1-2; D call uncertain. Sequences were obtained from peripheral blood. This sequence was found in a man aged 25-40 years with COVID-19, enrolled during active disease. The CDR3 spells CASSLAGYTF. DNA for the CDR3: TGTGCCAGCAGCTTGGCGGGCTACACCTTC.